This T cell receptor (beta chain) was recorded in a study of T cell repertoires in cytomegalovirus infection. TCRdb itself ran the reads through MiXCR, one entry per CDR3 protein. The sample gives approximately 910,000 distinct CDR3 sequences, about 33% of which show up once; under 15% is in the top ten. This clonotype has a single count. Its antigen is not identified. Trimming took 1 base from V and 4 from J, leaving 14 bases between them. In germline, CDR1 is LGHDT, CDR2 YNNKEL (reference sequence). This CDR3 is built from 15 residues. The J gene is TRBJ2-7, the V gene TRBV3-1, with D possibly being TRBD1 (6 bases). The sequence was obtained from a human donor in good health (CMV status not recorded). Some clones in this sample may be carry-over from other donors' samples. Here the sequenced sample was cultured CD8+ T cells from PBMCs, taken from culture after CMV antigen stimulation. Written as DNA, the CDR3 is TGTGCCAGCAGCCAAGTAGCAGGGGAAAATTACGAGCAGTACTTC. Amino acid sequence: CASSQVAGENYEQYF.